This TCR beta chain derives from a study of blood T cell repertoires in COVID-19. Across the study: The samples span acute and convalescent COVID-19 from the United States, Italy and Spain. PBMCs, B-cell-depleted T cells, or T cells were the source of the cDNA or gDNA that made up the material.

Per the authors' pipeline: Estimates of nucleated cell counts were drawn from the amplification of reference gene primers. Sequencing used immunoSEQ multiplex PCR; TCRdb keeps in-frame clones, though not all of them. The V and J calls and clone size come from that table; D and trimming were worked out from the DNA. This sample has 120,000 or so clones, with 65% to 90% found just once. V lost 0 bases and J lost 7, with 16 bases in between. The germline V gene has CDR1 GTSNPN and CDR2 SVGIG (reference sequence). The CDR3 is 14 residues long. Material for sequencing was peripheral blood. The chain links TRBV30 to TRBJ2-7, with a possible D match to TRBD2 (6 bases). The receptor was isolated from a man older than 75 with active or convalescent COVID-19. CDR3 residues: CAWSVKGTLKEQYF. CDR3 bases: TGTGCCTGGAGTGTAAAGGGGACTCTTAAAGAGCAGTACTTC.